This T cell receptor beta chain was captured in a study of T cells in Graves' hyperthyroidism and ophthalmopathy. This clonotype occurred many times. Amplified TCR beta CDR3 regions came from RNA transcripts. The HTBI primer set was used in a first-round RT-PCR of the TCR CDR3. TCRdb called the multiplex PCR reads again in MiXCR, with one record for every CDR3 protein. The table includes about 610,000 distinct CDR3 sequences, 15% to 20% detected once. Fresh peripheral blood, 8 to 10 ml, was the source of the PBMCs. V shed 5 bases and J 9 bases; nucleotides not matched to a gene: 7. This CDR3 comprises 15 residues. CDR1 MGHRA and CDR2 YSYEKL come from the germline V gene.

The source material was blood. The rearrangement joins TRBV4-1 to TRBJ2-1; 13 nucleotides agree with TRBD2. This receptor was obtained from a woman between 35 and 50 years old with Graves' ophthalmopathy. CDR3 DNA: TGCGCCAGCAGCACATCCGGACTAGCGGGAGTTGAGCAGTTCTTC. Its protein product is CASSTSGLAGVEQFF.